This T cell receptor (beta chain) was identified in a study of Tregs in tolerant kidney transplant recipients (dated by TCRdb to between 2018 and 2020). In the study overall: Transplants used related donors with nonmyeloablative bone marrow transplantation; mixed chimerism was transient in the human trials. The study used TCRbeta sequencing to identify donor-specific regulatory T cells before combined kidney and bone marrow transplantation, then tracked those cells after transplant. General conclusions and limits of the study: Expanding Tregs with activated donor B cells appeared to identify the most biologically relevant and donor-specific TCRbeta repertoire. Because the study included only a small number of patients, the results must be confirmed in larger populations and under other immunosuppression protocols. In tolerant patients, donor-specific Tregs expanded more than Tregs overall, which suggests antigen-driven rather than nonspecific expansion. Biological reproducibility was not directly assessed, although technical replication error appeared to be minimal. PCR primers changed over time for some patients, so nucleotide-level comparison across those patients' samples was not possible.

With regard to this clone: Its antigen has not been determined. No much larger clone is present one base from it, and per-base qualities are unavailable.

The time point label on this specimen signifies: blood sample drawn before combined kidney and bone marrow transplant. Thawed PBMCs were FACS-sorted into unstimulated Tregs (CD4+CD25+CD127-), CD4+ non-Tregs (CD4+CD25-), CD4 cells and CD8 cells. Thawed PBMCs were rested overnight at 37 degrees C with about 200 IU/ml IL-2 before Treg sorting. The patients were several recipients of combined kidney and bone marrow transplants from the ITN036ST trial, and samples were available only for these trial subjects. Healthy control blood was processed to PBMCs with a Ficoll density gradient and then cryopreserved, whereas patient PBMCs were collected both before and after transplant. Via the germline V gene, CDR1 is SNHLY and CDR2 FYNNEI. The cysteine opens and the phenylalanine closes a CDR3 of 14 amino acids. Only CDR3 DNA is held: 42 bases, read in frame from base 1. V and J are truncated by 8 bases and 0 bases respectively, leaving an intervening sequence of 13 bases.

For TCRbeta CDR3 sequencing, genomic DNA from the sorted cells was extracted using the QIAGEN DNeasy Blood and Tissue Kit. High-throughput TCRbeta CDR3 sequencing was carried out commercially through immunoSEQ, with PCR amplification with bias correction and internal controls included. From the authors' description of their analysis: Unique productive TCRbeta sequences were defined by CDR3 nucleotide sequence where primers matched, and otherwise by CDR3 amino acid sequence together with Vbeta and Jbeta genes. To correct for sorting error, sequences found in more than one sorted population at a frequency ratio of 2:1 or less were discarded, and the remaining shared sequences were assigned to the population with the higher frequency. Sequences were defined as donor-reactive when expanded at least 5-fold in CFSE-low cells versus unstimulated cells and present at a frequency of at least 0.01% in CFSE-low cells. Repertoire divergence was quantified by Jensen-Shannon divergence using the top 100 TCRbeta sequences ranked by frequency. For samples with multiple sequencing runs, sorting error was corrected separately for each run before the runs were pooled. TCRdb provides this immuneACCESS table in a form limited to in-frame rearrangements. Some clones are lacking; in checked studies, under half of them reflect an unresolved V gene, and why the rest are absent is not known. V and J calls plus clone size are reproduced from that table; the DNA served to infer D and trimming. The sample table lists under 95,000 clones, approximately 90% of them with a count of one. Of the sample, 0.34% is held by the ten largest clones.

Sequencing was performed on Tregs from blood, taken before the transplant. The clonotype comes from a human donor who received a combined kidney and bone marrow transplant. Rearrangement joined TRBV2 to TRBJ2-5; TRBD1 is a possible D gene, resting on 6 matching bases. The DNA is as follows: TGTGCCAGCGGCCGGACAGTAAACCAAGAGACCCAGTACTTC. This encodes CASGRTVNQETQYF.